The next 14 T cell receptor beta chains were all read from a single sample in a study of CD8 T cells in Susac syndrome. Reverse transcription of roughly 0.45 to 1 ug RNA used random hexamers. TCRdb ran MiXCR on the immunoSEQ multiplex PCR reads and lists one entry per CDR3 protein. The table includes 80,000 to 95,000 distinct CDR3 sequences, roughly 94% detected once. Sequencing used CD8+ T cells from PBMCs. Receptors were obtained from a human donor with Susac syndrome.

This chain uses TRBV12-3 or TRBV12-4 with TRBJ2-2; D gene ambiguous. V dropped 4 bases and J dropped 2 bases, with 5 bases sitting between them. The CDR3 runs to 13 residues. CDR3 loop: CASSSSNTGELFF. The CDR3 nucleotides are TGTGCCAGCAGTTCCAGCAACACCGGGGAGCTGTTTTTT.

V is TRBV6-5 and J is TRBJ2-3, with a weak D call TRBD2 (6 bases). Germline CDR1 is MNHEY and CDR2 is SVGAGI. V was trimmed by 4 bases and J by 4 bases, leaving 12 bases between them. The length of the CDR3 is 14 residues. CDR3 sequence reads: CASSWAGRADTQYF. The CDR3 DNA reads TGTGCCAGCAGTTGGGCGGGGAGAGCAGATACGCAGTATTTT.

The chain employs TRBV29-1 and TRBJ2-7; D possibly corresponds to TRBD1 (5 bases). Germline loops: CDR1 SQVTM, CDR2 ANQGSEA. V was clipped by 7 bases and J by 0 bases, with 16 bases between them. The CDR3 extends over 14 amino acids. The CDR3 loop is CSAIGHHGSYEQYF. The CDR3 nucleotides are TGCAGCGCAATTGGACATCACGGCTCCTACGAGCAGTACTTC.

The chain joins TRBV27 to TRBJ2-5; 11 bases match TRBD2. V shed 6 bases, J shed 5 bases, and the junction held 5 bases outside the gene matches. The CDR3 is made up of 14 amino acids. Germline values: CDR1 MNHEY, CDR2 SMNVEV (reference sequence). CDR3 coding DNA: TGTGCCAGCAGACAGGGACTAGCGGTCGAGACCCAGTACTTC. Its protein is CASRQGLAVETQYF.

This rearrangement joins TRBV5-6 to TRBJ2-1; D may correspond to TRBD1 or TRBD2 (6 bases each). V was pared by 4 bases and J by 0 bases, with 14 bases between. Germline V gives CDR1 SGHDT, CDR2 YYEEEE. The length of the CDR3 is 16 residues. Written as DNA, the CDR3 is TGTGCCAGCAGCCCGCTGGGGGGCGGCTCCTACAATGAGCAGTTCTTC. Amino acid sequence: CASSPLGGGSYNEQFF.

The chain uses TRBV4-2 and TRBJ2-7; 10 bases fit TRBD2. The length of the CDR3 is 16 residues. The germline gives CDR1 LGHNA, CDR2 YNFKEQ. After removal of 3 bases from V and 4 bases from J, the junction contained 9 bases not matched to a gene. The DNA for the CDR3 is TGTGCCAGCAGCCAGCTAACTAGCGGGGCCTTATACGAGCAGTACTTC. Its translation is CASSQLTSGALYEQYF.

J is TRBJ2-2 and V is TRBV6-5; tentatively, D is TRBD1 or TRBD2 (5 bases each). Trimming cost V 8 bases and J 5 bases, with 15 bases left between them. Germline CDR1 reads MNHEY; CDR2 reads SVGAGI. The CDR3 has 14 amino acids. CDR3 nucleotide sequence: TGTGCCAGCGCCGGGACGGGGATTACCGGGGAGCTGTTTTTT. This codes for CASAGTGITGELFF.

The J gene is TRBJ2-2, the V gene TRBV28; D is unresolved. Trimming pared 2 bases from V and 6 bases from J, leaving 4 bases between. The length of the CDR3 is 12 residues. Germline assignment: CDR1 MDHEN and CDR2 SYDVKM. The CDR3 DNA reads as TGTGCCAGCAGTTTAGCGGCCGGGGAGCTGTTTTTT. This codes for CASSLAAGELFF.

The chain is built from TRBV4-2 and TRBJ1-5; weak D call: TRBD1 (5 bases). The CDR3 is made up of 16 amino acids. Germline-derived CDR1 and CDR2 are LGHNA and YNFKEQ. The ends were cut back, 5 bases at V and 0 bases at J, with 14 bases in the middle. CDR3 nucleotides: TGTGCCAGCAGCATCCTGGGGACGGGTAGCAATCAGCCCCAGCATTTT. Translated: CASSILGTGSNQPQHF.

The chain recombines TRBV27 with TRBJ2-1, with D tentatively TRBD2 (7 bases). This CDR3 spans 15 amino acids. Trimming removed 8 bases from V and 1 base from J, with 15 bases in between. Germline values: CDR1 MNHEY, CDR2 SMNVEV (reference sequence). CDR3 amino acids: CASGGAALSYNEQFF. The CDR3 DNA reads as TGTGCCAGCGGGGGGGCAGCTTTATCCTACAATGAGCAGTTCTTC.

For the CDR3, the DNA is TGTGCCAGCAGCCAAGAGAGGTCGGCGGCGTCCAACGAGCAGTACTTC. The encoded protein is CASSQERSAASNEQYF. V gene TRBV4-2 combines with J gene TRBJ2-7; D unclear. Germline V lookup: CDR1 LGHNA, CDR2 YNFKEQ. The CDR3 has 16 residues. V lost 0 bases and J lost 5, with 17 bases in between.

V is TRBV20-1 and J is TRBJ1-1; a weak D match, TRBD1 (6 bases). Germline CDR1 is DFQATT and CDR2 is SNEGSKA (reference sequence). The CDR3 extends over 14 amino acids. The V end was cut by 5 bases, the J end by 0 bases, with 13 bases between. In DNA form, the CDR3 reads TGCAGTGCTGGACCACCAGGGGTGAACACTGAAGCTTTCTTT. This codes for CSAGPPGVNTEAFF.

The V call is TRBV15, the J call TRBJ2-3; D remains ambiguous. The germline V gene has CDR1 LNHNV and CDR2 YYDKDF (reference sequence). V was clipped by 0 bases and J by 0 bases, with 7 bases between them. The CDR3 is 15 residues long. The chain's CDR3 is CATSRERPSTDTQYF. The CDR3 DNA is TGTGCCACCAGCAGAGAGAGGCCGAGCACAGATACGCAGTATTTT.

J is TRBJ2-7 and V is TRBV2, with unresolved D. V dropped 6 bases and J dropped 3 bases, with 18 bases sitting between them. The CDR3 has 15 amino acids. The germline CDR1 and CDR2 sequences are SNHLY and FYNNEI. CDR3 in amino acids: CASSPWQAEYYEQYF. The DNA of the CDR3 is TGTGCCAGCAGCCCATGGCAGGCCGAATACTACGAGCAGTACTTC. The complete variable domain, with remaining parts taken from reference TRBV2 and TRBJ2-7, reads EPEVTQTPSHQVTQMGQEVILRCVPISNHLYFYWYRQILGQKVEFLVSFYNNEISEKSEIFDDQFSVERPDGSNFTLKIRSTKLEDSAMYFCASSPWQAEYYEQYFGPGTRLTVT.